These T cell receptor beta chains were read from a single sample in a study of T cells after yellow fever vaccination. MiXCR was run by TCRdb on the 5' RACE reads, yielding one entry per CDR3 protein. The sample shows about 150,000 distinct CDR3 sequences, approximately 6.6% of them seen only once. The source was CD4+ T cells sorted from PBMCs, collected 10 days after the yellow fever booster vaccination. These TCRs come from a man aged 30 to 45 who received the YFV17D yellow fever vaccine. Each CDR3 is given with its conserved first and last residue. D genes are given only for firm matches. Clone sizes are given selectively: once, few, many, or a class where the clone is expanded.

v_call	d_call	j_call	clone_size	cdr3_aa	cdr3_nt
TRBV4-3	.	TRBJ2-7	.	CASSPFKGCYEQYF	TGCGCCAGCAGTCCATTTAAGGGCTGCTACGAGCAGTACTTC
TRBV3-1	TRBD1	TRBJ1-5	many	CASSLGQNQPQHF	TGTGCCAGCAGCCTGGGACAGAATCAGCCCCAGCATTTT
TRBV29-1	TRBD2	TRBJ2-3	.	CSGTSGMGTDTQYF	TGCAGCGGCACTAGCGGGATGGGCACAGATACGCAGTATTTT
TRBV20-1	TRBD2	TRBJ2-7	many	CSAQRTSGKYEQYF	TGCAGTGCCCAGCGGACTAGCGGGAAATACGAGCAGTACTTC
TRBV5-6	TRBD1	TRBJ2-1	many	CASSSFPGQGYNEQFF	TGTGCCAGCAGTTCCTTTCCGGGACAGGGGTACAATGAGCAGTTCTTC
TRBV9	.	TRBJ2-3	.	CASSPQPDTQYF	TGTGCCAGCAGCCCCCAGCCGGATACGCAGTATTTT
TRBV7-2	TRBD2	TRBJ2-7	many	CASSTRSGASYEQYF	TGTGCCAGCAGCACCCGCAGCGGGGCCTCCTACGAGCAGTACTTC
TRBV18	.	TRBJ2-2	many	CASSPLATQNTGELFF	TGTGCCAGCTCACCCCTAGCAACACAGAACACCGGGGAGCTGTTTTTT
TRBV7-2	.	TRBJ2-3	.	CASSPRAQRADTQYF	TGTGCCAGCAGCCCCCGAGCCCAGCGCGCAGATACGCAGTATTTT
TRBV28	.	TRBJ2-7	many	CASRSGTRTYEQYF	TGTGCCAGCCGGAGTGGAACTCGAACCTACGAGCAGTACTTC
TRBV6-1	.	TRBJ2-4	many	CASSDRSVENIQYF	TGTGCCAGCAGTGATCGGTCGGTGGAAAACATTCAGTACTTC
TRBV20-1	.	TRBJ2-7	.	CSARVLSGGKPHEQYF	TGCAGTGCTAGAGTGTTGTCCGGCGGGAAACCACACGAGCAGTACTTC
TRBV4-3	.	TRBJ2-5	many	CASSQVGGQQETQYF	TGCGCCAGCAGCCAAGTGGGGGGACAGCAAGAGACCCAGTACTTC
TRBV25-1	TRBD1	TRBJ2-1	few	CASSEQQGQEQFF	TGTGCCAGCAGTGAACAACAGGGGCAGGAGCAGTTCTTC
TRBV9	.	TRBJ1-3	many	CASSVRPARSSGNTIYF	TGTGCCAGCAGCGTAAGGCCAGCCAGAAGCTCTGGAAACACCATATATTTT
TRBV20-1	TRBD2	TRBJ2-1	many	CSARGKGTSGNNEQFF	TGCAGTGCTCGGGGAAAGGGGACTAGCGGGAACAATGAGCAGTTCTTC
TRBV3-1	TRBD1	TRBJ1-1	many	CASSQDRGGTEAFF	TGTGCCAGCAGCCAAGACAGGGGGGGGACTGAAGCTTTCTTT
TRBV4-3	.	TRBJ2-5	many	CASSQGQASGQETQYF	TGCGCCAGCAGCCAAGGACAGGCTAGCGGACAAGAGACCCAGTACTTC
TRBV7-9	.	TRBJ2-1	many	CASQSSDYNEQFF	TGTGCCAGCCAGTCTAGCGACTACAATGAGCAGTTCTTC
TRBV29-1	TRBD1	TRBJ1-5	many	CSVGEDRGQPQHF	TGCAGCGTTGGTGAGGACAGGGGACAGCCCCAGCATTTT
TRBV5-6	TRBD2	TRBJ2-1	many	CASSLRTSGKSSYNEQFF	TGTGCCAGCAGCTTGAGGACTAGCGGAAAGAGCTCCTACAATGAGCAGTTCTTC
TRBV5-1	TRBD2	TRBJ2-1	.	CASSVGGSPSEQFF	TGCGCCAGCAGCGTGGGCGGGAGTCCCAGTGAGCAGTTCTTC
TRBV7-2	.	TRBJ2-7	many	CASSKQDSYEQYF	TGTGCCAGCAGCAAACAGGACTCCTACGAGCAGTACTTC
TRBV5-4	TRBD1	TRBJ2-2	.	CASRPGQGSTGELFF	TGTGCCAGCAGGCCAGGACAGGGATCCACCGGGGAGCTGTTTTTT
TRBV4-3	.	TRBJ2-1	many	CASSQAGSLVNEQFF	TGCGCCAGCAGCCAGGCGGGGAGCTTGGTCAATGAGCAGTTCTTC
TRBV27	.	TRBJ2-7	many	CASKRQGGYEQYF	TGTGCCAGCAAAAGACAGGGAGGCTACGAGCAGTACTTC
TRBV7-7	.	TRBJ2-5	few	CASSPAEVSETQYF	TGTGCCAGCAGCCCAGCCGAAGTTTCGGAGACCCAGTACTTC
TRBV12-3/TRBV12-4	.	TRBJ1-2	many	CASSLNPANYGYTF	TGTGCCAGCAGTTTGAACCCCGCTAACTATGGCTACACCTTC
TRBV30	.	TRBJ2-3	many	CAWRGRPSTDTQYF	TGTGCCTGGAGAGGGAGACCTAGCACAGATACGCAGTATTTT
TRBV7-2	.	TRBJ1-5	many	CASSLGLVSQPQHF	TGTGCCAGCAGCTTAGGGCTCGTCTCCCAGCCCCAGCATTTT
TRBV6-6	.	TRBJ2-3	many	CASSPPWYF	TGTGCCAGCAGCCCTCCTTGGTATTTT
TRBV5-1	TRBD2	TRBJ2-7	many	CASSLSSGNDVYEQYF	TGCGCCAGCAGCTTGAGTAGCGGGAACGATGTCTACGAGCAGTACTTC
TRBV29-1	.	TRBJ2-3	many	CSASGGLSTDTQYF	TGCAGCGCATCTGGGGGCTTAAGCACAGATACGCAGTATTTT
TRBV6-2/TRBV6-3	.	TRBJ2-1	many	CASTGDSEYNEQFF	TGTGCCAGCACTGGAGACAGCGAGTACAATGAGCAGTTCTTC
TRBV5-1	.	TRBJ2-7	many	CASSPAVIPYEQYF	TGCGCCAGCAGCCCTGCCGTAATACCCTACGAGCAGTACTTC
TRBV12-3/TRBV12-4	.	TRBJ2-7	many	CASSQSYEQYF	TGTGCCAGCAGCCAATCCTACGAGCAGTACTTC
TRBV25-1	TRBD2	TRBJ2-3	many	CASSDERESTDTQYF	TGTGCCAGCAGTGATGAGCGGGAGAGCACAGATACGCAGTATTTT
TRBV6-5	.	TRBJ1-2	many	CASSSWASTEGYTF	TGTGCCAGCAGTTCCTGGGCCTCTACGGAGGGCTACACCTTC
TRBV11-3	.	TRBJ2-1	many	CASSLGPWEQFF	TGTGCCAGCAGCCTGGGCCCGTGGGAGCAGTTCTTC
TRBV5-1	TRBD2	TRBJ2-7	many	CASSSLAGSTYEQYF	TGCGCCAGCAGCTCACTAGCGGGCTCCACCTACGAGCAGTACTTC